Described below is a single T cell receptor (beta chain) sequence and its context. Its antigen is still unknown. The CDR3 loop spans 14 amino acids. Germline CDR1 is SEHNR and CDR2 is FQNEAQ (reference sequence). Via 5' RACE with UMI labels, TRB cDNA libraries were prepared. From its re-call of the 5' RACE reads, TCRdb lists each CDR3 protein once, without DNA. This table holds about 98,000 distinct CDR3 sequences. The data derive from a study of CXCR3-negative and CXCR3-positive naive CD8 T cells. The study, taken as a whole, reports: For CXCR3-positive naive cells, TRB CDR3s were more hydrophobic than those of CXCR3-negative naive cells.

Specimen: naive CXCR3+ CD8+ T cells from blood. Indicated subset: CD45RO-CCR7+CD27+CD95- naive CD8+ T cells expressing CXCR3 (TNR3+). This clonotype was sampled from a human donor in good health. Some clones in this sample may be carry-over from other donors' samples. The chain recombines TRBV7-9 with TRBJ2-5; TCRdb calls TRBD2, which cannot be checked without DNA. The CDR3 spells CASSPTQRAETQYF.